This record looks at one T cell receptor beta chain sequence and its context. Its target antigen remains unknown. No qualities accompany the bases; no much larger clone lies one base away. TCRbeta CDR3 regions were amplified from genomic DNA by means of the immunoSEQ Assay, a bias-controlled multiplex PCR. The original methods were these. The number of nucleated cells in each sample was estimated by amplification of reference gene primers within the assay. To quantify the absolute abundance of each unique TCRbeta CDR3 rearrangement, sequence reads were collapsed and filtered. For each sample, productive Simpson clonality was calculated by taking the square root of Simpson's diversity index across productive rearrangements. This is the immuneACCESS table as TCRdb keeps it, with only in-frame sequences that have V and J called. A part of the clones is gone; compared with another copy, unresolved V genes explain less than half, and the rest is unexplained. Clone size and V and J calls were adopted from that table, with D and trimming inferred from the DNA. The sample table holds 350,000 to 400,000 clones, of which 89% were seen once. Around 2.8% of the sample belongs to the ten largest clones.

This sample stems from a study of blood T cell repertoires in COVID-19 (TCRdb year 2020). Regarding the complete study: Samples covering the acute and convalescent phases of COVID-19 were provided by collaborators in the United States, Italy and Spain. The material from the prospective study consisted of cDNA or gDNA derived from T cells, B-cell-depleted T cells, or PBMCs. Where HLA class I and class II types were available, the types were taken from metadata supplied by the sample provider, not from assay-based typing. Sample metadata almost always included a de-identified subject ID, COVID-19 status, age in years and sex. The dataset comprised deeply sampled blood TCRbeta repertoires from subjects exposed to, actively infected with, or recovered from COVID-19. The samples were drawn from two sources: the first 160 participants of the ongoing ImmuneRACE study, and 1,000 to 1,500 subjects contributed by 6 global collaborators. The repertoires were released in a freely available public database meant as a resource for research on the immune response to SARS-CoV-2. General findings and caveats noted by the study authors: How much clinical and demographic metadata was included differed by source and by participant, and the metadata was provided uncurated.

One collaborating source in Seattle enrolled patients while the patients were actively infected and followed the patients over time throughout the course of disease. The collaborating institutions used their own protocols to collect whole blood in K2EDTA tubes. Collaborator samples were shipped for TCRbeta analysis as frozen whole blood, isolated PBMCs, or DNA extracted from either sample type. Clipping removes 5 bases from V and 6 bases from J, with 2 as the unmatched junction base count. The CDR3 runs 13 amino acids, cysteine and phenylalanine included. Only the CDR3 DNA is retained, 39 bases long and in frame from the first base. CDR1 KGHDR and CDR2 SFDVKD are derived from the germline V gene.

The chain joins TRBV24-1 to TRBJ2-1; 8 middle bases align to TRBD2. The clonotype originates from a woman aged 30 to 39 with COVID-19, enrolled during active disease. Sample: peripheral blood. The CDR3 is CATSGTSPNEQFF. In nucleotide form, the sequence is TGTGCCACCAGTGGGACTAGCCCCAATGAGCAGTTCTTC.